This TCR beta chain was sequenced during a study of blood T cell repertoires in COVID-19. About the research overall: Material from acute and convalescent COVID-19 was sourced from the United States, Italy and Spain. PBMCs, B-cell-depleted T cells, or T cells were the source of the cDNA or gDNA that made up the material.

This clone was detected only once. CDR3 length: 15 residues. From germline, CDR1 is MNHEY and CDR2 SMNVEV (reference sequence). V lost 8 bases, J lost 3 bases, and 19 bases lay in between. Source study methods: From reference gene primer amplification, estimates of nucleated cell counts were derived. Method: immunoSEQ multiplex PCR; TCRdb's copy keeps in-frame clones and lacks some. Clone size and V and J calls were adopted from that table, with D and trimming inferred from the DNA. The top ten hold roughly 2.2% of the sample, which has about 130,000 clones, around 87% seen once. The J gene is TRBJ1-1, the V gene TRBV27; D gene unclear. Sequenced material: peripheral blood. The sequence was collected from a man between 70 and 80 years old with active COVID-19. The CDR3 DNA is TGTGCCAGCCTCCGACGGGGAATAGAGGACACTGAAGCTTTCTTT. Protein product: CASLRRGIEDTEAFF.